This section outlines one TCR beta chain sequence together with its context. PCR used 60 Vbeta primers and 13 Jbeta primers. Profiled with immunoSEQ multiplex PCR; TCRdb holds only in-frame clones, not every one. The sample has some 95,000 clones; under 75% are singletons. The entry originates in a study of cytomegalovirus exposure and HLA in healthy donors. The V end lost 2 bases, the J end lost 0 bases, and 11 bases lay between the germline ends. The germline V gene encodes CDR1 MDHEN and CDR2 SYDVKM. The length of the CDR3 is 15 residues. The sequence came from a female donor in good health and CMV-seronegative. The V gene is TRBV28, the J gene TRBJ2-7; D is unresolved. The sequenced material came from PBMCs. CDR3 loop: CASSLRGQSSYEQYF. CDR3 DNA sequence: TGTGCCAGCAGTTTACGCGGCCAAAGCTCCTACGAGCAGTACTTC. The whole variable domain, remainder taken from reference TRBV28 and TRBJ2-7, is DVKVTQSSRYLVKRTGEKVFLECVQDMDHENMFWYRQDPGLGLRLIYFSYDVKMKEKGDIPEGYSVSREKKERFSLILESASTNQTSMYLCASSLRGQSSYEQYFGPGTRLTVT.